The next 3 T cell receptor beta chains were all read from a single sample in a study of cytomegalovirus exposure and HLA in healthy donors. The PCR made use of 60 Vbeta and 13 Jbeta primers. Measured with immunoSEQ multiplex PCR; TCRdb has only the in-frame clones, and not every one. The table records about 110,000 clones, 75% to 85% of them present only once. Input material: PBMCs. The source is a man aged 50-59 years in good health and CMV-seronegative.

The CDR3 is CASSEGEFDPLNTQYF. The CDR3 region has the DNA TGTGCCAGCAGTGAAGGCGAGTTTGATCCGCTTAATACGCAGTATTTT. The chain carries TRBV6-1 and TRBJ2-3, with D unclear. CDR1 and CDR2 (germline): MNHNS, SASEGT. The CDR3 sequence is 16 residues long. V lost 1 base, J lost 7 bases, and 18 bases lay in between.

This chain connects TRBV6-1 to TRBJ2-5, with D perhaps TRBD2 (5 bases). V dropped 5 bases and J dropped 5 bases, with 12 bases sitting between them. The CDR3 runs to 13 residues. The germline CDR1 and CDR2 sequences are MNHNS and SASEGT. Here the CDR3 reads CASSLLAGETQYF. In DNA, the CDR3 is TGTGCCAGCAGTCTTCTAGCCGGCGAGACCCAGTACTTC.

This clone showed up just once. The chain joins TRBV10-3 to TRBJ1-1; 10 bases match TRBD1. The CDR3 is 12 amino acids. Germline trimming cut 9 bases from V and 5 bases from J; bases unmatched to any gene: 3. Germline CDR1 reads ENHRY; CDR2 reads SYGVKD. In DNA form, the CDR3 reads TGTGCCATTAGACAGGGGGCTACTGAAGCTTTCTTT. This translates into CAIRQGATEAFF.